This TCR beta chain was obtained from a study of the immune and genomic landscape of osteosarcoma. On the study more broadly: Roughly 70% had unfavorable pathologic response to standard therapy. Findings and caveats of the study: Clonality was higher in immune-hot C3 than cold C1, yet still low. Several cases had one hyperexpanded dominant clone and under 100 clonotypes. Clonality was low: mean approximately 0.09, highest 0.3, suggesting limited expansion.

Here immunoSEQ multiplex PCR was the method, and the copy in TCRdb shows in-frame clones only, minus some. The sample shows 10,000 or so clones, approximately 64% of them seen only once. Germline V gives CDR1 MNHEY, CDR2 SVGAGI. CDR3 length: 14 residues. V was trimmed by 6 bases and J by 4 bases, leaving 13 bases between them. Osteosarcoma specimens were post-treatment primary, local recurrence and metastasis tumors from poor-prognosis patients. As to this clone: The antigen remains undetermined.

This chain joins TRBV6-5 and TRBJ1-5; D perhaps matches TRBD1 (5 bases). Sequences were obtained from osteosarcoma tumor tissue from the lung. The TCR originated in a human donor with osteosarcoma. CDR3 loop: CASRNTGRNQPQHF. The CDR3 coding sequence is TGTGCCAGCAGGAACACAGGTCGAAATCAGCCCCAGCATTTT.